One and the same sample provided the 10 T cell receptor beta chains below, sequenced in a study of shared clonotypes between healthy human individuals. Assay: immunoSEQ multiplex PCR; the TCRdb copy retains only in-frame clones and omits some. The sample lists about 600,000 clones; 95% to 96% were seen once. Naive CD8 cells were CD45RO-negative, positively selected for CCR7, excluding terminally differentiated effector memory CD45RA+ cells. The sequenced sample was naive CD8+ T cells sorted from blood. All receptors come from a woman aged 25 to 39 in good health.

Points on this clone: Other DNA sequences from this sample encode an identical CDR3 as well. V is TRBV27 and J is TRBJ2-3; 10 positions agree with TRBD2. The CDR3 runs 15 residues. V shed 5 bases and J 3 bases; nucleotides not matched to a gene: 5. From germline, CDR1 is MNHEY and CDR2 SMNVEV (reference sequence). In DNA, the CDR3 is TGTGCCAGCAGTCTACTAGCGGGACTTACAGATACGCAGTATTTT. Encoded protein: CASSLLAGLTDTQYF.

The chain uses TRBV6-5 and TRBJ2-7; no clear D gene. The germline gives CDR1 MNHEY, CDR2 SVGAGI. Trimming removed 0 bases at V and 3 bases at J, with 6 bases between. The CDR3 totals 13 residues. As DNA, the CDR3 is TGTGCCAGCAGTTACTCGAGCATCTACGAGCAGTACTTC. It codes for CASSYSSIYEQYF.

The chain carries TRBV19 and TRBJ1-2; a possible D gene is TRBD1 (5 bases). The CDR3 loop spans 15 amino acids. Germline CDR1 is LNHDA and CDR2 is SQIVND (reference sequence). V dropped 5 bases and J dropped 1 base, with 14 bases sitting between them. The CDR3 sequence is CASSPDKTDNYGYTF. The CDR3 DNA follows: TGTGCCAGTAGTCCGGACAAAACCGATAACTATGGCTACACCTTC.

This chain uses TRBV27 with TRBJ2-7; the D gene is possibly TRBD2 (6 bases). The germline CDR1 and CDR2 sequences are MNHEY and SMNVEV (reference sequence). The CDR3 covers 14 residues. Trimming cost V 4 bases and J 0 bases, with 10 bases left between them. CDR3 residues: CASSSDGSSYEQYF. CDR3 DNA sequence: TGTGCCAGCAGTTCCGACGGGAGCTCCTACGAGCAGTACTTC.

This rearrangement joins TRBV27 to TRBJ1-5; D not certain. With 1 base removed from V and 5 bases from J, the gap between germline ends came to 15 bases. The CDR3 is 16 residues long. Looked up from germline, CDR1 is MNHEY and CDR2 is SMNVEV (reference sequence). CDR3 amino acids: CASSLFSGSTDQPQHF. CDR3 sequence (DNA): TGTGCCAGCAGTTTATTTTCGGGGAGTACGGATCAGCCCCAGCATTTT.

V gene TRBV9 combines with J gene TRBJ2-5; perhaps D is TRBD1 or TRBD2 (5 bases each). Trimming pared 2 bases from V and 1 base from J, leaving 12 bases between. Looked up from germline, CDR1 is SGDLS and CDR2 is YYNGEE. The CDR3 has 15 residues. This CDR3 reads CASSVGDVLQETQYF. The CDR3 DNA reads as TGTGCCAGCAGCGTGGGGGACGTCCTCCAAGAGACCCAGTACTTC. Full variable domain (outside the CDR3, taken from reference TRBV9 and TRBJ2-5): DSGVTQTPKHLITATGQRVTLRCSPRSGDLSVYWYQQSLDQGLQFLIQYYNGEERAKGNILERFSAQQFPDLHSELNLSSLELGDSALYFCASSVGDVLQETQYFGPGTRLLVL.

In this sample, this clone turned up once. This chain joins TRBV10-1 and TRBJ2-3, with a possible D match to TRBD2 (7 bases). V shed 4 bases and J shed 5 bases, with 13 bases lying between them. The CDR3 is made up of 14 amino acids. Germline values: CDR1 WNHNN, CDR2 SYGVQD (reference sequence). The CDR3 DNA sequence: TGCGCCAGCAGTGCGGGGGGCTGGGAAGATACGCAGTATTTT. It is translated as CASSAGGWEDTQYF.

The chain recombines TRBV27 with TRBJ2-7; 11 bases match TRBD2. Trimming cost V 6 bases and J 3 bases; bases outside gene matches: 7. Germline CDR1 MNHEY, CDR2 SMNVEV (reference sequence). CDR3 size: 15 residues. This CDR3 reads CASSQGLAESYEQYF. The CDR3, as DNA: TGTGCCAGCAGCCAGGGACTAGCGGAGAGCTACGAGCAGTACTTC.

The chain couples TRBV11-3 to TRBJ2-3; D unresolved. CDR1 and CDR2 (germline): SGHNT, YENEEA. Trimming cost V 6 bases and J 4 bases, with 8 bases left between them. The CDR3 has 12 amino acids. Written as DNA, the CDR3 is TGTGCCAGCAGTGAGTTGGCAGATACGCAGTATTTT. Protein sequence: CASSELADTQYF.

This sequence joins TRBV2 and TRBJ2-5; D is unresolved. V dropped 5 bases and J dropped 5 bases, with 18 bases sitting between them. CDR3 length: 15 amino acids. Germline assignment: CDR1 SNHLY and CDR2 FYNNEI. The CDR3 bases are TGTGCCAGCAGTCCTTGGGTAACCCAAGAGGAGACCCAGTACTTC. Translated: CASSPWVTQEETQYF.